A selection of T cell receptor beta chains follows, all from one sample in a study of T cells in Graves' hyperthyroidism and ophthalmopathy. TCRdb independently ran MiXCR on the multiplex PCR reads; one entry per CDR3 protein. The table has about 580,000 distinct CDR3 sequences, roughly 14% seen once; the top ten hold roughly 5.5%. The sequencing sample was made of blood. The receptors come from a woman in her twenties or thirties with Graves' hyperthyroidism that later progressed to Graves' ophthalmopathy. Each CDR3 is given with its conserved first and last residue. D genes are given only for firm matches. Not all rows give a size; the values are once, few, many and, for expanded clones, a class.

clone_size: many
d_call: TRBD1
cdr3_length: 11
v_call: TRBV10-3
j_call: TRBJ1-1
cdr3_nt: TGTGCCATCGGAGTAGGGGGCGCGGCTTTCTTT
cdr3_aa: CAIGVGGAAFF

clone_size: -
d_call: TRBD2
cdr3_length: 15
v_call: TRBV2
j_call: TRBJ2-7
cdr3_nt: TGTGCCAGCAGTGAAGTGGGACTAGCGGGTTACGAGCAGTACTTC
cdr3_aa: CASSEVGLAGYEQYF

clone_size: many
d_call: TRBD1
cdr3_length: 16
v_call: TRBV2
j_call: TRBJ2-6
cdr3_nt: TGTGCCAGCAGTCCCACAGGGGTGGGGGGGGCCAACGTCCTGACTTTC
cdr3_aa: CASSPTGVGGANVLTF

clone_size: many
d_call: TRBD2
cdr3_length: 16
v_call: TRBV7-9
j_call: TRBJ2-7
cdr3_nt: TGTGCCAGCAGCTTAGGGGTAGCGGGAGTGGAATTCGAGCAGTACTTC
cdr3_aa: CASSLGVAGVEFEQYF

clone_size: few
d_call: TRBD1
cdr3_length: 19
v_call: TRBV7-9
j_call: TRBJ2-5
cdr3_nt: TGTGCCAGCAGCTACCCGGGACAGGGGGCCCGCCTCGGGCAAGAGACCCAGTACTTC
cdr3_aa: CASSYPGQGARLGQETQYF

clone_size: many
d_call: -
cdr3_length: 16
v_call: TRBV12-3/TRBV12-4
j_call: TRBJ2-5
cdr3_nt: TGTGCCAGCAGCCCCGATGACGGGCAGCTAGGGGAGACCCAGTACTTC
cdr3_aa: CASSPDDGQLGETQYF

clone_size: many
d_call: TRBD2
cdr3_length: 14
v_call: TRBV27
j_call: TRBJ2-7
cdr3_nt: TGTGCCAGCAGTACAGGACTAGCGGGAGGCGAGCAGTACTTC
cdr3_aa: CASSTGLAGGEQYF

clone_size: many
d_call: -
cdr3_length: 13
v_call: TRBV11-3
j_call: TRBJ2-1
cdr3_nt: TGTGCCAGCAGCCGCAACAGGGACGGTGAGCAGTTCTTC
cdr3_aa: CASSRNRDGEQFF

clone_size: few
d_call: -
cdr3_length: 15
v_call: TRBV30
j_call: TRBJ2-2
cdr3_nt: TGTGCCTGGATTAGGCGTAGGGCGAACACCGGGGAGCTGTTTTTT
cdr3_aa: CAWIRRRANTGELFF

clone_size: many
d_call: TRBD2
cdr3_length: 14
v_call: TRBV28
j_call: TRBJ2-1
cdr3_nt: TGTGCCAGCAGGGGGACTAGCGGGAACAATGAGCAGTTCTTC
cdr3_aa: CASRGTSGNNEQFF

clone_size: -
d_call: -
cdr3_length: 13
v_call: TRBV24-1
j_call: TRBJ2-2
cdr3_nt: TGTGCCACCGGTGACATGAACACCGGGGAGCTGTTTTTT
cdr3_aa: CATGDMNTGELFF

clone_size: few
d_call: TRBD1
cdr3_length: 16
v_call: TRBV30
j_call: TRBJ1-1
cdr3_nt: TGTGCCTACGGGACAGGGCATGTCATCATGAACACTGAAGCTTTCTTT
cdr3_aa: CAYGTGHVIMNTEAFF

clone_size: few
d_call: -
cdr3_length: 14
v_call: TRBV4-3
j_call: TRBJ2-6
cdr3_nt: TGCGCCAGCAGCCAAGAAGCAGGAGCCAACGTCCTGACTTTC
cdr3_aa: CASSQEAGANVLTF

clone_size: -
d_call: -
cdr3_length: 14
v_call: TRBV11-2
j_call: TRBJ1-1
cdr3_nt: TGTGCCAGCAGCTTAGATCCGGGTGTCCGGGGGGCTTTCTTT
cdr3_aa: CASSLDPGVRGAFF

clone_size: -
d_call: -
cdr3_length: 16
v_call: TRBV5-1
j_call: TRBJ2-3
cdr3_nt: TGCGCCAGCAGCTTGTCTCGCCAGGGAGTCCCAGATACGCAGTATTTT
cdr3_aa: CASSLSRQGVPDTQYF

clone_size: -
d_call: -
cdr3_length: 15
v_call: TRBV3-1
j_call: TRBJ2-2
cdr3_nt: TGTGCCAGCAGCCAAGATAGTTCCTACACCGGGGAGCTGTTTTTT
cdr3_aa: CASSQDSSYTGELFF

clone_size: many
d_call: TRBD2
cdr3_length: 16
v_call: TRBV6-2/TRBV6-3
j_call: TRBJ2-7
cdr3_nt: TGTGCCAGCAGTCCACTCGGGGGGAGGAGCTCCTACGAGCAGTACTTC
cdr3_aa: CASSPLGGRSSYEQYF

clone_size: many
d_call: -
cdr3_length: 15
v_call: TRBV10-3
j_call: TRBJ2-1
cdr3_nt: TGTGCCATCAGCCCCTCGACACTCTCGGCGATTGAGCAGTTCTTC
cdr3_aa: CAISPSTLSAIEQFF

clone_size: many
d_call: -
cdr3_length: 13
v_call: TRBV27
j_call: TRBJ1-2
cdr3_nt: TGTGCCAGCAGTTTATCGGGGCATCATGGCTACACCTTC
cdr3_aa: CASSLSGHHGYTF

clone_size: -
d_call: TRBD2
cdr3_length: 12
v_call: TRBV3-1
j_call: TRBJ2-1
cdr3_nt: TGTGCCAGCAGCCTTAGCGGGAAAGGGCAGTTCTTC
cdr3_aa: CASSLSGKGQFF

clone_size: many
d_call: TRBD2
cdr3_length: 14
v_call: TRBV6-5
j_call: TRBJ2-3
cdr3_nt: TGTGCCAGCAGTTACGCGGCGGGAGAAGATACGCAGTATTTT
cdr3_aa: CASSYAAGEDTQYF

clone_size: many
d_call: -
cdr3_length: 16
v_call: TRBV5-8
j_call: TRBJ1-6
cdr3_nt: TGTGCCAGCAGCCCCGACAGGACCGCCTCCCATTCACCCCTCCACTTT
cdr3_aa: CASSPDRTASHSPLHF

clone_size: many
d_call: -
cdr3_length: 16
v_call: TRBV12-3/TRBV12-4
j_call: TRBJ1-5
cdr3_nt: TGTGCCAGCAGTTCCCTTTTGGACGGTGGCAATCAGCCCCAGCATTTT
cdr3_aa: CASSSLLDGGNQPQHF

clone_size: -
d_call: -
cdr3_length: 13
v_call: TRBV30
j_call: TRBJ2-2
cdr3_nt: TGTGCCTGGAGTCTCGGGCTTCTGGAGGAGCTGTTTTTT
cdr3_aa: CAWSLGLLEELFF

clone_size: -
d_call: TRBD1
cdr3_length: 15
v_call: TRBV11-3
j_call: TRBJ2-1
cdr3_nt: TGTGCCAGCAGCTCTACGACAGGGGCACACAATGAGCAGTTCTTC
cdr3_aa: CASSSTTGAHNEQFF